Detailed here is one T cell receptor beta chain. Its antigen remains unidentified. The data are from a study of shared clonotypes between healthy human individuals. Study results and caveats: Shared clonotypes across all four donors exceeded non-shared ones in generation probability. Sharing across several donors was seen in roughly 5% of naive CD4 clonotypes.

Some clones are missing from TCRdb's copy, which holds only in-frame ones; the method was immunoSEQ multiplex PCR. The table has a few hundred thousand clones, around four fifths seen once. V gave up 4 bases and J gave up 2 bases, with 14 bases separating them. Germline loops: CDR1 SGHVS, CDR2 FQNEAQ. The CDR3 length is 15 residues. This clonotype originated in a man younger than 40 in good health. This chain connects TRBV7-8 to TRBJ1-1; possible D gene TRBD1, 6 bases. The specimen was memory CD4+ T cells sorted from blood. The subset: CD45RA-negative fraction. The CDR3 is CASSSRQVTNTEAFF. In DNA form, the CDR3 reads TGTGCCAGCAGCTCCAGACAGGTAACAAACACTGAAGCTTTCTTT.